Detailed here is one T cell receptor beta chain. Its specificity is unknown. The sample originates from a study of response to subunit inactivated influenza vaccine. Study-level findings and limits: Authors suggested each seasonal flu vaccination may recruit only limited numbers of new T cells.

One entry per CDR3 protein, called by TCRdb with MiXCR from the RT-PCR reads. This sample yields fewer than 800,000 distinct CDR3 sequences, of which 15% to 19% are seen a single time; roughly 11% belongs to the top ten. The V gene's germline CDR1 is KGHDR and CDR2 SFDVKD. The CDR3 contains 16 residues. The V segment lost 3 bases and the J segment 5 bases; nucleotides outside the gene matches: 8. The source is a man aged 50-59 years who received an inactivated influenza vaccine. The sequenced sample was PBMCs from blood, obtained 11 to 12 days after vaccination. The chain employs TRBV24-1 and TRBJ2-5; 10 bases map to TRBD1. This CDR3 reads CATSDGTGEVTETQYF. CDR3 nucleotide sequence: TGTGCCACCAGTGATGGGACAGGGGAAGTGACGGAGACCCAGTACTTC.